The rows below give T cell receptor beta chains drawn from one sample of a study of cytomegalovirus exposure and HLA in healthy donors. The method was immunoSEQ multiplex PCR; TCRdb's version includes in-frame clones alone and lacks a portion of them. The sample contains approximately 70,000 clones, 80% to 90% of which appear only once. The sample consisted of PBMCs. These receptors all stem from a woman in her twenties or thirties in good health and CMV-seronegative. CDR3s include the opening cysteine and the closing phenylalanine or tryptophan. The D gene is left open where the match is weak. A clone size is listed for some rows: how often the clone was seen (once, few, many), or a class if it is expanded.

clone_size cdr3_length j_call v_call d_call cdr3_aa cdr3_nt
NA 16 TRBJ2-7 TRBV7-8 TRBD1 CASSSRQGLGPYEQYF TGTGCCAGCAGCTCCCGACAGGGCTTGGGTCCCTACGAGCAGTACTTC
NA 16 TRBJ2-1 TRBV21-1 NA CASSKLAGASYNEQFF TGTGCCAGCAGCAAACTAGCGGGGGCCTCCTACAATGAGCAGTTCTTC
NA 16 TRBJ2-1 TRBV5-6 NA CASSEPPGLAGDEQFF TGTGCCAGCAGCGAACCGCCTGGGCTAGCTGGCGATGAGCAGTTCTTC
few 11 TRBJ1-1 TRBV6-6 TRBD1 CASRLGQQAFF TGTGCCAGCAGACTGGGACAGCAAGCTTTCTTT
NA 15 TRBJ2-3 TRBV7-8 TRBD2 CASSLRTSSVDTQYF TGTGCCAGCAGCTTAAGGACTAGCTCCGTGGATACGCAGTATTTT
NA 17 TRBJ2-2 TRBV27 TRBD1 CASSSYPPGQPTGELFF TGTGCCAGCAGTTCATACCCTCCGGGACAGCCCACCGGGGAGCTGTTTTTT
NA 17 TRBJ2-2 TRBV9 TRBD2 CASSVGLAGGKVGELFF TGTGCCAGCAGCGTAGGACTAGCGGGGGGGAAGGTCGGGGAGCTGTTTTTT
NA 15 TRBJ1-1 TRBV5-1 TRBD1 CASSLTGGTPNEAFF TGCGCCAGCAGCTTGACAGGGGGCACACCAAATGAAGCTTTCTTT
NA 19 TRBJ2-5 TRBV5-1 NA CASSKPVLSTYAHQETQYF TGCGCCAGCAGCAAGCCCGTTTTATCGACATACGCACATCAAGAGACCCAGTACTTC
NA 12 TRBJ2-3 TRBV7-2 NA CASHSTTDTQYF TGTGCCAGCCACAGTACGACAGATACGCAGTATTTT
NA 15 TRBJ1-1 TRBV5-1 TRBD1 CASSYRTGVDTEAFF TGCGCCAGCAGCTACAGGACAGGGGTGGACACTGAAGCTTTCTTT
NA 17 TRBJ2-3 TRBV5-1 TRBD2 CASSLGRTSGSTDTQYF TGCGCCAGCAGCTTGGGTAGGACTAGCGGTAGCACAGATACGCAGTATTTT
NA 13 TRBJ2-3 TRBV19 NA CASSISLADTQYF TGTGCCAGTAGTATTTCCCTCGCAGATACGCAGTATTTT
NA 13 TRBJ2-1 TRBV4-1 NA CASSRDFGDEQFF TGCGCCAGCAGCCGAGATTTCGGGGATGAGCAGTTCTTC
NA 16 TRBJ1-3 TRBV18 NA CASSPLRQTSGNTIYF TGTGCCAGCTCACCGCTCCGACAGACTTCTGGAAACACCATATATTTT
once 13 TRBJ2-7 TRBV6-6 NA CASSFKEDYEQYF TGTGCCAGCAGTTTTAAGGAGGACTACGAGCAGTACTTC
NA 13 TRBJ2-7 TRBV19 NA CASSGDNSYEQYF TGTGCCAGTAGTGGGGACAACTCCTACGAGCAGTACTTC
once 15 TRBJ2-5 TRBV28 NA CASSLIARRQETQYF TGTGCCAGCAGTTTAATCGCCAGGAGGCAAGAGACCCAGTACTTC
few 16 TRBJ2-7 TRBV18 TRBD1 CASSRSTITGAYEQYF TGTGCCAGCTCACGTTCCACGATTACAGGGGCCTACGAGCAGTACTTC
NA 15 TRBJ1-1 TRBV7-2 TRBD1 CASSVRTGANTEAFF TGTGCCAGCAGCGTTCGGACAGGGGCGAACACTGAAGCTTTCTTT
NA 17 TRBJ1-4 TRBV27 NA CASSRKGGNLGNEKLFF TGTGCCAGCAGTAGGAAGGGAGGTAATTTAGGGAATGAAAAACTGTTTTTT
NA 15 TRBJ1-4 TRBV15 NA CATSRDRATNEKLFF TGTGCCACCAGCAGAGACAGGGCAACTAATGAAAAACTGTTTTTT
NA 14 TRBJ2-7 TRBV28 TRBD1 CASRTDRGLYEQYF TGTGCCAGCAGAACAGACAGGGGGCTCTACGAGCAGTACTTC
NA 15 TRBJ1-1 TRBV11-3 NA CASSLATTLNTEAFF TGTGCCAGCAGCTTAGCCACCACACTGAACACTGAAGCTTTCTTT
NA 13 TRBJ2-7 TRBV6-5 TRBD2 CASTGLAPYEQYF TGTGCCAGCACAGGACTAGCGCCCTACGAGCAGTACTTC
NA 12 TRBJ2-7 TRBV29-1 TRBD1 CSVGQGIYEQYF TGCAGCGTTGGACAGGGGATATACGAGCAGTACTTC